This is a list of T cell receptor beta chains from one sample in a study of blood T cell repertoires in COVID-19. Measured with immunoSEQ multiplex PCR; TCRdb has only the in-frame clones, and not every one. The sample consists of around 81,000 clones, approximately 80% of them appearing once. Sequencing input: peripheral blood. All receptors derive from a human donor in a cohort sampled during active COVID-19. CDR3s include the opening cysteine and the closing phenylalanine or tryptophan. Each record gives: J gene, V gene, clone size, D gene, CDR3 DNA, CDR3 protein. D genes are given only for firm matches. A row's size may be missing; if present it is once, few, many or a size class.

>TRBJ2-2|TRBV4-3|once|NA
TGCGCCAGCCGACCCAGCGGGTGGACAATCGCGAACACCGGGGAGCTGTTTTTT
CASRPSGWTIANTGELFF
>TRBJ2-2|TRBV7-2|NA|TRBD2
TGTGCCAGCAGCCCTCTCCAAGGTAGCGGGGGACTCACCGGGGAGCTGTTTTTT
CASSPLQGSGGLTGELFF
>TRBJ1-1|TRBV28|NA|NA
TGTGCCAGCAGTGTCGTGACAGGCTCTAACACTGAAGCTTTCTTT
CASSVVTGSNTEAFF
>TRBJ2-2|TRBV11-3|NA|NA
TGTGCCAGCAGCTTAGGCAGTGGCACCGGGGAGCTGTTTTTT
CASSLGSGTGELFF
>TRBJ1-1|TRBV7-2|NA|NA
TGTGCCAGCAGCTTGGCGGGGATGAACACTGAAGCTTTCTTT
CASSLAGMNTEAFF
>TRBJ2-7|TRBV5-6|once|TRBD1
TGTGCCAGCAGCTTAACAGGGGGCAAAACCGAGCAGTACTTC
CASSLTGGKTEQYF
>TRBJ2-5|TRBV11-1|NA|NA
TGTGCCAGCAGCTTAGATTCCCGGTCAGTAGCAGAGACCCAGTACTTC
CASSLDSRSVAETQYF
>TRBJ1-6|TRBV28|few|NA
TGTGCCAGCAGTTTACGGTCTTCTCCCCTCCACTTT
CASSLRSSPLHF
>TRBJ2-5|TRBV7-2|once|TRBD2
TGTGCCAGCAGCTTTGGACTAGCGGGGGGGGTCCGCGAGACCCAGTACTTC
CASSFGLAGGVRETQYF
>TRBJ2-7|TRBV6-5|few|TRBD1
TGTGCCAGCAGTTACTCCATACAGGGGATCTACGAGCAGTACTTC
CASSYSIQGIYEQYF
>TRBJ2-7|TRBV28|once|NA
TGTGCCAGCAGTTCCCGACCTCAAACAGGGACCTACGAGCAGTACTTC
CASSSRPQTGTYEQYF
>TRBJ1-5|TRBV6-1|NA|TRBD1
TGTGCCAGCAGTGGGAGTGGGACAGGGGGAAGTCTTGGCAATCAGCTCCAGCATTTT
CASSGSGTGGSLGNQLQHF
>TRBJ1-2|TRBV19|NA|NA
TGTGCCAGTAATCTTTGGGGGGGAGCGGGCTATGGCTACACCTTC
CASNLWGGAGYGYTF
>TRBJ2-6|TRBV4-1|NA|NA
TGCGCCAGCAGCCGTGGACAGATTTACTCTGGGGCCAACGTCCTGACTTTC
CASSRGQIYSGANVLTF
>TRBJ1-2|TRBV4-2|NA|NA
TGTGCCAGCAGCTCAGTAGAGCGGGGCTACACCTTC
CASSSVERGYTF
>TRBJ2-2|TRBV12-5|NA|TRBD1
TGTGCTAGTGGTTTGGTACAATCGGGGACAGGGGTAACCGGGGAGCTGTTTTTT
CASGLVQSGTGVTGELFF
>TRBJ1-2|TRBV5-6|NA|TRBD1
TGTGCCAGCAGCTTGTTGACAGGGGGTGGCTATGGCTACACCTTC
CASSLLTGGGYGYTF
>TRBJ2-1|TRBV5-1|NA|TRBD2
TGCGCCAGCAGCGTGACCTCCGGGACTAGCGGGAGAAATGAGCAGTTCTTC
CASSVTSGTSGRNEQFF
>TRBJ1-1|TRBV28|once|TRBD1
TGTGCCAGCAGTTTGATTACAGGGGAAGCCACTGAAGCTTTCTTT
CASSLITGEATEAFF
>TRBJ1-2|TRBV9|NA|TRBD1
TGTGCCAGCACGGGACAGGACAAAGGGGAGGGCTACACCTTC
CASTGQDKGEGYTF
>TRBJ1-1|TRBV12-3/TRBV12-4|NA|TRBD1
TGTGCCAGCAGCCGGACAGGGGGCCCTGAAGCTTTCTTT
CASSRTGGPEAFF
>TRBJ2-5|TRBV9|NA|TRBD2
TGTGCCAGCAGCGCCCGTGGGACTAGCACCCAAGAGACCCAGTACTTC
CASSARGTSTQETQYF